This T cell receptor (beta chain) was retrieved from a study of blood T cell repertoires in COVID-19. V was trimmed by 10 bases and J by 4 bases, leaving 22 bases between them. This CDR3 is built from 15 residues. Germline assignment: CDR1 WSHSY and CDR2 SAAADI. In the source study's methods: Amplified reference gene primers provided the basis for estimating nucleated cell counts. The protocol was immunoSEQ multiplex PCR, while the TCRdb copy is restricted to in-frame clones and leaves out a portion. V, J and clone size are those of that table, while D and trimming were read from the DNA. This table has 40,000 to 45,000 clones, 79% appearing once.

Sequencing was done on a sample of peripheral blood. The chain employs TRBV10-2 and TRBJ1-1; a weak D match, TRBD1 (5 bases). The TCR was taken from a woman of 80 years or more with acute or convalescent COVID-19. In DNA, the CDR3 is TGCGCCATCCAACCACTAATCCAGGGAGGCACTGAAGCTTTCTTT. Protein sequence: CAIQPLIQGGTEAFF.